The rows below give T cell receptor beta chains drawn from one sample of a study of T cells in Graves' hyperthyroidism and ophthalmopathy. Via MiXCR, TCRdb re-called the multiplex PCR reads, giving one row per CDR3 protein. The sample contains 75,000 to 100,000 distinct CDR3 sequences, around 50% of which appear only once. Sequenced material: blood. The receptors were gathered from a woman in her thirties or forties with Graves' hyperthyroidism. The CDR3 runs from the conserved cysteine through the conserved F or W. The order of the fields is D gene, J gene, clone size, V gene, CDR3 protein, CDR3 DNA. The D gene is left open where the match is weak. Some rows mark clone size as missing; the rest say once, few, many or name a class of expanded clone.

D gene: TRBD1
J gene: TRBJ2-5
clone size: once
V gene: TRBV7-9
CDR3 protein: CASSPSGQPPETQYF
CDR3 DNA: TGTGCCAGCAGCCCCTCGGGACAGCCACCCGAGACCCAGTACTTC

D gene: -
J gene: TRBJ1-1
clone size: -
V gene: TRBV20-1
CDR3 protein: CSARDGTLNTEAFF
CDR3 DNA: TGCAGTGCTAGAGATGGGACACTGAACACTGAAGCTTTCTTT

D gene: -
J gene: TRBJ2-7
clone size: many
V gene: TRBV20-1
CDR3 protein: CSARDSGLAISYEQYF
CDR3 DNA: TGCAGTGCTAGAGATTCTGGACTGGCGATTTCCTACGAGCAGTACTTC

D gene: -
J gene: TRBJ1-2
clone size: -
V gene: TRBV24-1
CDR3 protein: CATSEAGNYGYTF
CDR3 DNA: TGTGCCACCAGTGAAGCGGGGAACTATGGCTACACCTTC

D gene: -
J gene: TRBJ1-1
clone size: large
V gene: TRBV7-8
CDR3 protein: CASSLNMYGTEAFF
CDR3 DNA: TGTGCCAGCAGCTTAAATATGTATGGCACTGAAGCTTTCTTT

D gene: TRBD2
J gene: TRBJ2-7
clone size: -
V gene: TRBV9
CDR3 protein: CASSVSPSGEKQYF
CDR3 DNA: TGTGCCAGCAGCGTTTCCCCTAGCGGGGAAAAGCAGTACTTC

D gene: TRBD1
J gene: TRBJ1-4
clone size: once
V gene: TRBV2
CDR3 protein: CASTLDREGEKLFF
CDR3 DNA: TGTGCCAGCACCCTCGACAGGGAGGGGGAAAAACTGTTTTTT

D gene: -
J gene: TRBJ1-1
clone size: many
V gene: TRBV24-1
CDR3 protein: CATSNNRLDYMNTEAFF
CDR3 DNA: TGTGCCACCAGTAATAACAGGTTAGATTACATGAACACTGAAGCTTTCTTT

D gene: -
J gene: TRBJ1-1
clone size: -
V gene: TRBV24-1
CDR3 protein: CATSDGQRKAFF
CDR3 DNA: TGTGCCACCAGTGACGGACAACGTAAAGCTTTCTTT

D gene: -
J gene: TRBJ1-5
clone size: many
V gene: TRBV3-1
CDR3 protein: CASSQDRGAGQPQHF
CDR3 DNA: TGTGCCAGCAGCCAAGATCGTGGGGCAGGACAGCCCCAGCATTTT

D gene: -
J gene: TRBJ1-4
clone size: -
V gene: TRBV24-1
CDR3 protein: CASLRDLGVPGEKLFF
CDR3 DNA: TGTGCCAGCTTGCGTGACTTGGGGGTTCCAGGCGAAAAACTGTTTTTT

D gene: TRBD2
J gene: TRBJ2-5
clone size: -
V gene: TRBV29-1
CDR3 protein: CSVTGLAVSGTQYF
CDR3 DNA: TGCAGCGTTACGGGACTAGCGGTGTCGGGGACCCAGTACTTC

D gene: TRBD1
J gene: TRBJ2-2
clone size: many
V gene: TRBV5-1
CDR3 protein: CASSAGTGVTGELFF
CDR3 DNA: TGCGCCAGCAGCGCCGGGACAGGGGTCACCGGGGAGCTGTTTTTT

D gene: -
J gene: TRBJ2-5
clone size: many
V gene: TRBV9
CDR3 protein: CASSVNSLGRDQETQYF
CDR3 DNA: TGTGCCAGCAGCGTTAATAGTTTGGGAAGGGACCAAGAGACCCAGTACTTC

D gene: -
J gene: TRBJ2-5
clone size: many
V gene: TRBV7-7
CDR3 protein: CASSSGPWMEETQYF
CDR3 DNA: TGTGCCAGCAGCTCGGGCCCGTGGATGGAGGAGACCCAGTACTTC

D gene: TRBD2
J gene: TRBJ2-5
clone size: -
V gene: TRBV7-2
CDR3 protein: CASSVTSGRRETQYF
CDR3 DNA: TGTGCCAGCAGCGTGACTAGCGGGCGCAGGGAGACCCAGTACTTC

D gene: -
J gene: TRBJ1-2
clone size: -
V gene: TRBV15
CDR3 protein: CATSRVVGRGGYTF
CDR3 DNA: TGTGCCACCAGCAGAGTTGTAGGCAGGGGTGGCTACACCTTC

D gene: -
J gene: TRBJ1-1
clone size: many
V gene: TRBV29-1
CDR3 protein: CSGRRYAFF
CDR3 DNA: TGCAGCGGCCGGAGGTATGCTTTCTTT

D gene: -
J gene: TRBJ2-7
clone size: many
V gene: TRBV5-1
CDR3 protein: CASSPGRHFYEQYF
CDR3 DNA: TGCGCCAGCAGCCCCGGACGGCACTTCTACGAGCAGTACTTC

D gene: TRBD2
J gene: TRBJ2-3
clone size: few
V gene: TRBV20-1
CDR3 protein: CSAPPRTRPSTDTQYF
CDR3 DNA: TGCAGTGCTCCCCCCAGGACTAGACCTAGCACAGATACGCAGTATTTT

D gene: -
J gene: TRBJ2-5
clone size: many
V gene: TRBV7-9
CDR3 protein: CASSFSRGGEETQYF
CDR3 DNA: TGTGCCAGCAGCTTCTCGAGAGGGGGTGAGGAGACCCAGTACTTC

D gene: -
J gene: TRBJ1-5
clone size: -
V gene: TRBV20-1
CDR3 protein: CSAMEWGQPQHF
CDR3 DNA: TGCAGTGCTATGGAGTGGGGGCAGCCCCAGCATTTT

D gene: -
J gene: TRBJ1-3
clone size: -
V gene: TRBV7-2
CDR3 protein: CASSSRRAGLDTIYF
CDR3 DNA: TGTGCCAGCAGCTCCCGGCGGGCGGGTTTGGACACCATATATTTT

D gene: TRBD1
J gene: TRBJ1-2
clone size: many
V gene: TRBV7-9
CDR3 protein: CASSHSGTGNGYTF
CDR3 DNA: TGTGCCAGCAGCCACTCTGGGACAGGGAATGGCTACACCTTC

D gene: -
J gene: TRBJ1-5
clone size: few
V gene: TRBV7-3
CDR3 protein: CASSLEGDQPQHF
CDR3 DNA: TGTGCCAGCAGCTTGGAAGGGGATCAGCCCCAGCATTTT

D gene: -
J gene: TRBJ2-5
clone size: many
V gene: TRBV10-3
CDR3 protein: CAISESNGGGETQYF
CDR3 DNA: TGTGCCATCAGTGAGTCGAACGGGGGAGGAGAGACCCAGTACTTC

D gene: TRBD2
J gene: TRBJ2-5
clone size: -
V gene: TRBV15
CDR3 protein: CATSGGTSVETQYF
CDR3 DNA: TGTGCCACCAGCGGAGGGACTAGCGTGGAGACCCAGTACTTC

D gene: TRBD1
J gene: TRBJ2-7
clone size: -
V gene: TRBV6-1
CDR3 protein: CASSRPRGTDLYEQYF
CDR3 DNA: TGTGCCAGCAGTAGACCCCGTGGGACAGACTTATACGAGCAGTACTTC

D gene: TRBD1
J gene: TRBJ1-1
clone size: -
V gene: TRBV6-1
CDR3 protein: CASSSQGAGSEAFF
CDR3 DNA: TGTGCCAGCTCATCTCAGGGGGCCGGGTCTGAAGCTTTCTTT

D gene: -
J gene: TRBJ2-5
clone size: -
V gene: TRBV5-1
CDR3 protein: CASSPSLGETQYF
CDR3 DNA: TGCGCCAGCAGCCCGTCCTTAGGGGAGACCCAGTACTTC

D gene: -
J gene: TRBJ2-7
clone size: -
V gene: TRBV7-2
CDR3 protein: CASSFGSGGLYEQYF
CDR3 DNA: TGTGCCAGCAGCTTCGGGTCCGGGGGTCTCTACGAGCAGTACTTC

D gene: -
J gene: TRBJ2-3
clone size: many
V gene: TRBV5-1
CDR3 protein: CASSWYSVSTDTQYF
CDR3 DNA: TGCGCCAGCAGCTGGTACTCGGTCAGCACAGATACGCAGTATTTT

D gene: TRBD2
J gene: TRBJ2-7
clone size: few
V gene: TRBV20-1
CDR3 protein: CSARDFTPSGRYSYEQYF
CDR3 DNA: TGCAGTGCTAGAGATTTTACCCCTAGCGGGAGATACTCCTACGAGCAGTACTTC

D gene: TRBD1
J gene: TRBJ1-1
clone size: -
V gene: TRBV7-2
CDR3 protein: CASSQERLGTAQAFF
CDR3 DNA: TGCGCCAGCAGCCAAGAGAGACTAGGGACAGCCCAAGCTTTCTTT

D gene: -
J gene: TRBJ2-2
clone size: -
V gene: TRBV10-3
CDR3 protein: CAIARGGNTGELFF
CDR3 DNA: TGTGCCATCGCAAGAGGTGGGAACACCGGGGAGCTGTTTTTT

D gene: -
J gene: TRBJ1-4
clone size: -
V gene: TRBV20-1
CDR3 protein: CSAIPGNEKLFF
CDR3 DNA: TGCAGTGCTATCCCCGGAAATGAAAAACTGTTTTTT

D gene: TRBD1
J gene: TRBJ2-7
clone size: many
V gene: TRBV5-1
CDR3 protein: CASSWGTEYEQYF
CDR3 DNA: TGCGCCAGCAGCTGGGGGACAGAGTACGAGCAGTACTTC

D gene: -
J gene: TRBJ1-5
clone size: once
V gene: TRBV24-1
CDR3 protein: CATSFYICSASPPGSGNQPQHF
CDR3 DNA: -

D gene: -
J gene: TRBJ1-2
clone size: many
V gene: TRBV2
CDR3 protein: CASSGRSDAYGYTF
CDR3 DNA: TGTGCCAGCAGTGGACGGTCGGACGCCTATGGCTACACCTTC

D gene: TRBD2
J gene: TRBJ2-3
clone size: many
V gene: TRBV24-1
CDR3 protein: CATSDATSGRIDTQYF
CDR3 DNA: TGTGCCACCAGTGATGCGACTAGCGGGCGAATCGATACGCAGTATTTT

D gene: -
J gene: TRBJ2-3
clone size: -
V gene: TRBV6-5
CDR3 protein: CASSYVRGGRSTDTQYF
CDR3 DNA: TGTGCCAGCAGTTACGTTCGTGGCGGTAGAAGCACAGATACGCAGTATTTT

D gene: TRBD2
J gene: TRBJ2-3
clone size: -
V gene: TRBV20-1
CDR3 protein: CSASFRASGSDTQYF
CDR3 DNA: TGCAGTGCTAGCTTCAGGGCTAGCGGTTCAGATACGCAGTATTTT

D gene: TRBD1
J gene: TRBJ2-2
clone size: -
V gene: TRBV19
CDR3 protein: CASTITGANTGELFF
CDR3 DNA: TGTGCCAGTACCATAACAGGGGCGAACACCGGGGAGCTGTTTTTT

D gene: -
J gene: TRBJ2-5
clone size: -
V gene: TRBV10-3
CDR3 protein: CAISASREETQYF
CDR3 DNA: TGTGCCATCAGTGCTAGCAGGGAAGAGACCCAGTACTTC

D gene: -
J gene: TRBJ2-5
clone size: -
V gene: TRBV20-1
CDR3 protein: CSARWEVVGETQYF
CDR3 DNA: TGCAGTGCTAGATGGGAGGTAGTGGGAGAGACCCAGTACTTC

D gene: -
J gene: TRBJ2-7
clone size: many
V gene: TRBV4-1
CDR3 protein: CASSQSNRIDYEQYF
CDR3 DNA: TGCGCCAGCAGCCAATCCAACAGGATAGACTACGAGCAGTACTTC

D gene: -
J gene: TRBJ1-5
clone size: many
V gene: TRBV20-1
CDR3 protein: CSAREFGRLSNQPQHF
CDR3 DNA: TGCAGTGCTAGGGAGTTTGGGAGACTTAGCAATCAGCCCCAGCATTTT

D gene: TRBD2
J gene: TRBJ2-2
clone size: few
V gene: TRBV4-2
CDR3 protein: CASSYLAGTNTGELFF
CDR3 DNA: TGTGCCAGCAGTTACCTAGCGGGAACGAACACCGGGGAGCTGTTTTTT

D gene: -
J gene: TRBJ1-5
clone size: -
V gene: TRBV13
CDR3 protein: CASSDLGSNQPQHF
CDR3 DNA: TGTGCCAGCAGTGATTTGGGCAGCAATCAGCCCCAGCATTTT

D gene: -
J gene: TRBJ1-5
clone size: -
V gene: TRBV7-9
CDR3 protein: CASSSQGGSNQPQHF
CDR3 DNA: TGTGCCAGCAGCTCCCAGGGTGGTAGCAATCAGCCCCAGCATTTT

D gene: -
J gene: TRBJ1-3
clone size: -
V gene: TRBV20-1
CDR3 protein: CSARDATNSGNTIHF
CDR3 DNA: TGCAGTGCTAGAGATGCGACAAACTCTGGAAACACCATACATTTT

D gene: TRBD2
J gene: TRBJ2-2
clone size: -
V gene: TRBV10-3
CDR3 protein: CAISESGGSTGELFF
CDR3 DNA: TGCGCCATCAGTGAGTCGGGAGGTTCCACCGGGGAGCTGTTTTTT

D gene: -
J gene: TRBJ1-1
clone size: few
V gene: TRBV25-1
CDR3 protein: CASSARRDTEAFF
CDR3 DNA: TGTGCCAGCAGTGCTAGACGCGACACTGAAGCTTTCTTT

D gene: -
J gene: TRBJ2-2
clone size: -
V gene: TRBV25-1
CDR3 protein: CASWDTGELFF
CDR3 DNA: TGTGCCAGCTGGGACACCGGGGAGCTGTTTTTT

D gene: -
J gene: TRBJ2-5
clone size: many
V gene: TRBV20-1
CDR3 protein: CSARDRSWDKIFQETQYF
CDR3 DNA: TGCAGTGCTAGAGATCGGTCGTGGGACAAGATTTTTCAAGAGACCCAGTACTTC

D gene: -
J gene: TRBJ1-1
clone size: many
V gene: TRBV19
CDR3 protein: CASSWNTKAFF
CDR3 DNA: TGTGCCAGTAGCTGGAACACTAAAGCTTTCTTT

D gene: -
J gene: TRBJ1-5
clone size: -
V gene: TRBV7-9
CDR3 protein: CASSSPGNPLGSNQPQHF
CDR3 DNA: TGTGCCAGCAGCTCACCCGGGAACCCTCTTGGTAGCAATCAGCCCCAGCATTTT

D gene: TRBD1
J gene: TRBJ1-4
clone size: -
V gene: TRBV2
CDR3 protein: CASSTTGTADEKLFF
CDR3 DNA: TGTGCCAGCAGTACGACCGGGACAGCGGACGAAAAACTGTTTTTT